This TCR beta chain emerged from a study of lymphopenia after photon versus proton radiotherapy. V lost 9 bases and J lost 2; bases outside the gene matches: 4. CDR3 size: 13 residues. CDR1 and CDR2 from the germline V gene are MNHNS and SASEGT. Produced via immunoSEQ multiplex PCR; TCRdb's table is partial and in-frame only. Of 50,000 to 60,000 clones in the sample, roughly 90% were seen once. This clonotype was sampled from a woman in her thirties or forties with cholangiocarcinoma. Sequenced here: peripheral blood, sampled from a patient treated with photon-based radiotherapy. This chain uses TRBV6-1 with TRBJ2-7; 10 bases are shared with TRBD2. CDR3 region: CASELAGTYEQYF. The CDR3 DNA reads TGTGCCAGTGAACTAGCGGGAACCTACGAGCAGTACTTC.